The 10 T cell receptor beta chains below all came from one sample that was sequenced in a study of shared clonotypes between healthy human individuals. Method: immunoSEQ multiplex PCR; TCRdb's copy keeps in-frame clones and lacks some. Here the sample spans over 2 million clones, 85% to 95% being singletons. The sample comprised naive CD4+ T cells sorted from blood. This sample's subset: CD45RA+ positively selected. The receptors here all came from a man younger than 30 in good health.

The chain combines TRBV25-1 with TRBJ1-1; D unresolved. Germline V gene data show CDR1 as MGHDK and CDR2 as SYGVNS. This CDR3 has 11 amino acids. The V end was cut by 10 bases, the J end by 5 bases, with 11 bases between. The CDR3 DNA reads TGTGCCACCATAGCAAGAACTGAAGCTTTCTTT. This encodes CATIARTEAFF.

For the CDR3, the DNA is TGTGCCAGCAGCGCTCGGGTCTTAGGCGACACTGAAGCTTTCTTT. Protein product: CASSARVLGDTEAFF. This chain links TRBV9 with TRBJ1-1, with no clear D. The CDR3 runs to 15 residues. CDR1 SGDLS and CDR2 YYNGEE come from the germline V gene. V was shortened by 3 bases and J by 3 bases, with 15 bases between the two germline ends.

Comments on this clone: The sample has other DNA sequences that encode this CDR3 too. The CDR3 reads CASSLAGSYEQYF. The CDR3 DNA sequence: TGTGCCAGCAGCTTGGCGGGCTCCTACGAGCAGTACTTC. The chain recombines TRBV7-2 with TRBJ2-7; maybe TRBD2 (5 bases). Per the germline V gene, CDR1 is SGHTA and CDR2 is FQGNSA. The length of the CDR3 is 13 residues. V was clipped by 3 bases and J by 0 bases, with 6 bases between them.

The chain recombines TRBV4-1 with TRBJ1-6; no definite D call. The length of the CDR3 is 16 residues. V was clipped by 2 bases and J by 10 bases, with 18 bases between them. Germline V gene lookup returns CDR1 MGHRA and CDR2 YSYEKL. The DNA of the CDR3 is TGCGCCAGCAGCCAACTGGCCCTCCTCTCCGGCTCACCCCTCCACTTT. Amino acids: CASSQLALLSGSPLHF.

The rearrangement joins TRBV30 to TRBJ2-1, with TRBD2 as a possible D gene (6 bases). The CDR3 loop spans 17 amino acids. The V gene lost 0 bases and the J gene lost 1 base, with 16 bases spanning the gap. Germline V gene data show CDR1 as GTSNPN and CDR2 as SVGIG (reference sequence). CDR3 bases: TGTGCCTGGAGTGTGGGTAAAGTGGGGGGTTCCTACAATGAGCAGTTCTTC. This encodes CAWSVGKVGGSYNEQFF.

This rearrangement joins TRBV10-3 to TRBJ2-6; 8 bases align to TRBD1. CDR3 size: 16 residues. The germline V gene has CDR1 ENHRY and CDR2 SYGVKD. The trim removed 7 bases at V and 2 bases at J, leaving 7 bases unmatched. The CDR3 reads CAINRGQAAGANVLTF. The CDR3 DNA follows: TGTGCCATCAACCGGGGACAGGCGGCTGGGGCCAACGTCCTGACTTTC.

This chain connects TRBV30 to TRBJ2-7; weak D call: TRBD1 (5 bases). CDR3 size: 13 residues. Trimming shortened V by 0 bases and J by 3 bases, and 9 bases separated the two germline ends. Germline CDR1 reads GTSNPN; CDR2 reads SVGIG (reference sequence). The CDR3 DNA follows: TGTGCCTGGAGTGTCTTGCAGGGCTACGAGCAGTACTTC. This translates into CAWSVLQGYEQYF.

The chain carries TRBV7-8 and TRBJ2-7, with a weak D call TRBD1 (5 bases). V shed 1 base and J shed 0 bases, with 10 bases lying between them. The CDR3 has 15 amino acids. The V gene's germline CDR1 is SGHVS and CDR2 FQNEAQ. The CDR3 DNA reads TGTGCCAGCAGCTTAGGGGGCCCTAACTCCTACGAGCAGTACTTC. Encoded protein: CASSLGGPNSYEQYF.

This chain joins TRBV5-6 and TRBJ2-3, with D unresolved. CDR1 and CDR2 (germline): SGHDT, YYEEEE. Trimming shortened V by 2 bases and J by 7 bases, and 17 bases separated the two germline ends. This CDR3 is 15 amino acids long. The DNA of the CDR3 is TGTGCCAGCAGCTTTGGTGCGGCAGACGCATATACGCAGTATTTT. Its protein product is CASSFGAADAYTQYF.

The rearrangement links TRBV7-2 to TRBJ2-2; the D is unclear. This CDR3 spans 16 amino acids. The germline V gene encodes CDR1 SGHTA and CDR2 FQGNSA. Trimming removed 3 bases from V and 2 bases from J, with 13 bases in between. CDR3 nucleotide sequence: TGTGCCAGCAGCTTTCGGAGCGTTGGTAACACCGGGGAGCTGTTTTTT. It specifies CASSFRSVGNTGELFF.